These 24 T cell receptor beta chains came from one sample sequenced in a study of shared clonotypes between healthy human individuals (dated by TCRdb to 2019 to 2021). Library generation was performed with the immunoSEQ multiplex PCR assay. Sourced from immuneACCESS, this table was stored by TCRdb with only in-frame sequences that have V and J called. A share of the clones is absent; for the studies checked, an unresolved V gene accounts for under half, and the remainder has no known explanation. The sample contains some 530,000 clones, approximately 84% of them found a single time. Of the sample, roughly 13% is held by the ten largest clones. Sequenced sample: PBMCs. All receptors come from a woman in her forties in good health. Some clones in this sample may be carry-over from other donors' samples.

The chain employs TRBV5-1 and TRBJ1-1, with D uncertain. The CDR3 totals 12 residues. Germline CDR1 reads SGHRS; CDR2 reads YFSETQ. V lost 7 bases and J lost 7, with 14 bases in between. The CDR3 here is CASRYENREAFF. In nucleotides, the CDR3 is TGCGCCAGCCGCTATGAGAACCGTGAAGCTTTCTTT.

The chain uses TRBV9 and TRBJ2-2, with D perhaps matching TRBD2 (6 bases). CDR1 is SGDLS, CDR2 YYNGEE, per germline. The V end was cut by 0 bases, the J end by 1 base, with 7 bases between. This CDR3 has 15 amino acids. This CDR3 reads CASSVEGGNTGELFF. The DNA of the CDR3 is TGTGCCAGCAGCGTAGAGGGAGGGAACACCGGGGAGCTGTTTTTT.

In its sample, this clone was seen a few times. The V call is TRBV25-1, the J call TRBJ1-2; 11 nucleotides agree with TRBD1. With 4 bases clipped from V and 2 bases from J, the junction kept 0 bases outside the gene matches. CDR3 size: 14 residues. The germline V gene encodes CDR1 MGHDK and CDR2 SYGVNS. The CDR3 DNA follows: TGTGCCAGCAGTGGGGACAGGGGGAACTATGGCTACACCTTC. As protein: CASSGDRGNYGYTF.

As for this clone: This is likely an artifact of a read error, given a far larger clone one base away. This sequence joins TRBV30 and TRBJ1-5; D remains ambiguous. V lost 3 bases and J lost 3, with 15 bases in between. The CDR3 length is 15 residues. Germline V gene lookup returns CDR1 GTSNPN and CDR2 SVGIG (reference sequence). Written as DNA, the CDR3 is TGTGCCTGGAGCGTACTTTTGGGATCCAATCAGCCCCAGCATTTT. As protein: CAWSVLLGSNQPQHF.

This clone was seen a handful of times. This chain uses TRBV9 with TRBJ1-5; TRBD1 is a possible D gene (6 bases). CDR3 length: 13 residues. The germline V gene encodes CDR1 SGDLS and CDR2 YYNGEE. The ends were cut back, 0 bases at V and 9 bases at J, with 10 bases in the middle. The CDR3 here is CASSVEGERPQHF. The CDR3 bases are TGTGCCAGCAGCGTAGAGGGGGAGCGGCCCCAGCATTTT.

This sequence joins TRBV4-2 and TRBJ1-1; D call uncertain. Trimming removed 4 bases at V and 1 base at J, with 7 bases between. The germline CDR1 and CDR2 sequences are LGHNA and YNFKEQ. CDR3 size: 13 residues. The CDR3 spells CASSRDPNTEAFF. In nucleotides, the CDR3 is TGTGCCAGCAGCCGAGACCCGAACACTGAAGCTTTCTTT.

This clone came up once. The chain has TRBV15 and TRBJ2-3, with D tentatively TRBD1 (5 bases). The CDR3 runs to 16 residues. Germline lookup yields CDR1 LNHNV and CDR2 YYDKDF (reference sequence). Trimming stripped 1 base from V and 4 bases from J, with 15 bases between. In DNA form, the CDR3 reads TGTGCCACCAGCAGAGCCAGGCCCAGGGTACCAGATACGCAGTATTTT. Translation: CATSRARPRVPDTQYF.

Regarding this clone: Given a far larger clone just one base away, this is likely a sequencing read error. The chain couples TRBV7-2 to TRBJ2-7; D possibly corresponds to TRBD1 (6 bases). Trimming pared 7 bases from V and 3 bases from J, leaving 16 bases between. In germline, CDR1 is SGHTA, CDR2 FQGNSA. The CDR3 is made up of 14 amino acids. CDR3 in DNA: TGTGCCAGCATCCCACGGGACACAAACTACGAGCAGTACTTC. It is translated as CASIPRDTNYEQYF.

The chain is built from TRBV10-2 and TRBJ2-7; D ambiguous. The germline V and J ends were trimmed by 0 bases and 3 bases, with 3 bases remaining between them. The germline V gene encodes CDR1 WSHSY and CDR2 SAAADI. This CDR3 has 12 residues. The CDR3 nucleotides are TGCGCCAGCAGTGAGTCCTACTACGAGCAGTACTTC. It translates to CASSESYYEQYF.

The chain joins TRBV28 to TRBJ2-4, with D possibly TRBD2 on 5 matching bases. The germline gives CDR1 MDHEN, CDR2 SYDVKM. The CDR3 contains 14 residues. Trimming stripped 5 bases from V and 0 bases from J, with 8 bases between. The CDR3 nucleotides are TGTGCCAGCAGTATCGGAGGAGCCAAAAACATTCAGTACTTC. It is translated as CASSIGGAKNIQYF.

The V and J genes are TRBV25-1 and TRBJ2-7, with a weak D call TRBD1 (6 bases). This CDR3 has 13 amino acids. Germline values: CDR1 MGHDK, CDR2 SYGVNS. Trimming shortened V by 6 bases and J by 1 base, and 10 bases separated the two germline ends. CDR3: CASRTTGSYEQYF. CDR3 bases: TGTGCCAGCAGGACGACAGGATCCTACGAGCAGTACTTC.

CDR3 sequence reads: CASSEGPVGGNQPQHF. The CDR3 DNA follows: TGCGCCAGCAGCGAGGGACCCGTGGGGGGCAATCAGCCCCAGCATTTT. The chain is built from TRBV5-1 and TRBJ1-5; tentative D call: TRBD1 (5 bases). The V end lost 4 bases, the J end lost 2 bases, and 16 bases lay between the germline ends. The CDR3 extends over 16 amino acids. The germline V gene has CDR1 SGHRS and CDR2 YFSETQ.

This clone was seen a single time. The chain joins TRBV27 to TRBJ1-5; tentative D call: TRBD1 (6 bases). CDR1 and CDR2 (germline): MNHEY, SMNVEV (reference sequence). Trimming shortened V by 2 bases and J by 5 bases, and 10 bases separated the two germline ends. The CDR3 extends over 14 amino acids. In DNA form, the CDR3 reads TGTGCCAGCAGTTTAGGCCAGGGGTATCAGCCCCAGCATTTT. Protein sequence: CASSLGQGYQPQHF.

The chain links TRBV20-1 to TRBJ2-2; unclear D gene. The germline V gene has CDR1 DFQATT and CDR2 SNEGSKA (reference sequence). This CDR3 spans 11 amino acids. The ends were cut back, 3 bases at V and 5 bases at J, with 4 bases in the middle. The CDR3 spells CSASGTGELFF. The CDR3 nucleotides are TGCAGTGCTAGCGGGACCGGGGAGCTGTTTTTT.

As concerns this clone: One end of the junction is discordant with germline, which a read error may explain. In DNA form, the CDR3 reads TGTGCCAGCGGCTTAGCTAGCGGGATTACAGATACGCAGTATTTT. This encodes CASGLASGITDTQYF. The chain carries TRBV11-3 and TRBJ2-3, with TRBD2 matching over 9 bases. Per germline, CDR1 SGHNT and CDR2 YENEEA. The CDR3 totals 15 residues. The full variable domain, its missing parts supplied by reference TRBV11-3 and TRBJ2-3, is EAGVVQSPRYKIIEKKQPVAFWCNPISGHNTLYWYLQNLGQGPELLIRYENEEAVDDSQLPKDRFSAERLKGVDSTLKIQPAELGDSAVYLCASGLASGITDTQYFGPGTRLTVL.

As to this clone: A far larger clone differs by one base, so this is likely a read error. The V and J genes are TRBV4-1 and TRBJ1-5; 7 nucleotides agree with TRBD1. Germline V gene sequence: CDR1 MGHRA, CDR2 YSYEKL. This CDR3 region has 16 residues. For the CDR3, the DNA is TGCGCCAGCGGCCAAGGGACAGCTGATAGCAATCAGCCCCAGCATTTT. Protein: CASGQGTADSNQPQHF.

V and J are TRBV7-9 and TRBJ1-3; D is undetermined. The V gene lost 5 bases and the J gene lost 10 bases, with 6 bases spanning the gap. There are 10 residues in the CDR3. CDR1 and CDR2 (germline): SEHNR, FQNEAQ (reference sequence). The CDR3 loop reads CASSLNTIYF. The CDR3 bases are TGTGCCAGCAGCCTGAATACCATATATTTT.

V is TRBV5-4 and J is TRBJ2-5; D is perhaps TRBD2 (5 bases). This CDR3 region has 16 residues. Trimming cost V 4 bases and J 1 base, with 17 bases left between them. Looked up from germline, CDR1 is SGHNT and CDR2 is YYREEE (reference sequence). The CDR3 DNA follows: TGTGCCAGCAGCCCGGGCCTAGCTCAGCCCCAAGAGACCCAGTACTTC. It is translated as CASSPGLAQPQETQYF.

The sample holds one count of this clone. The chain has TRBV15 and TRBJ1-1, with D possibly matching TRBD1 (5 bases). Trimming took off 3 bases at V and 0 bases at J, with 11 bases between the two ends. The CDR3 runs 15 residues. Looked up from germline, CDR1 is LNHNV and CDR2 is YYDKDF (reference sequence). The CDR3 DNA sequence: TGTGCCACCAGCAGGTACAGGCAAATGAACACTGAAGCTTTCTTT. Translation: CATSRYRQMNTEAFF.

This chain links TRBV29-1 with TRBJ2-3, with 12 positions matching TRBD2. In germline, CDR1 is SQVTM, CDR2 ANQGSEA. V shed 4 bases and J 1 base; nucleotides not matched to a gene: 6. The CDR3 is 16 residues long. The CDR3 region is CSVARTSGKGTDTQYF. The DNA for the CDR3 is TGCAGCGTTGCTCGGACTAGCGGGAAGGGCACAGATACGCAGTATTTT.

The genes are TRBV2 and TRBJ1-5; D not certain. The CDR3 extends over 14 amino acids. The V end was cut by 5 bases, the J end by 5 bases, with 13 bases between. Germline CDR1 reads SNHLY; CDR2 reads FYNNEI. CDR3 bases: TGTGCCAGCAGTTTAGCTAGGGTCGATCAGCCCCAGCATTTT. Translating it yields CASSLARVDQPQHF.

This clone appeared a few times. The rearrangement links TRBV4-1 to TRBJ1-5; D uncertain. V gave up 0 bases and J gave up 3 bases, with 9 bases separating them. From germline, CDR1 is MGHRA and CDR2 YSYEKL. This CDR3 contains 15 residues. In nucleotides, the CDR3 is TGCGCCAGCAGCCAAGATGGGCAGCTCAATCAGCCCCAGCATTTT. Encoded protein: CASSQDGQLNQPQHF.

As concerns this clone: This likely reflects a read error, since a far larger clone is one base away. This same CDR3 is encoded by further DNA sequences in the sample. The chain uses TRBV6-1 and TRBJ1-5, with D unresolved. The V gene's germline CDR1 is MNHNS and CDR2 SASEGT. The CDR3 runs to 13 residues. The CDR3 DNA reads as TGTGCCAGCAGTGGTGAACCAAATCAGCCACAGCATTTT. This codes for CASSGEPNQPQHF.

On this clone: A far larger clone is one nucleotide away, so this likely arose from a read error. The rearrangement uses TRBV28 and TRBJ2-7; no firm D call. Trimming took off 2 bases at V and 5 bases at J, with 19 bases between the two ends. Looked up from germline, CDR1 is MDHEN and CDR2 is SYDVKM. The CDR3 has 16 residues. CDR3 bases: TGTGCCAGCAGTTTACCCCGAGATGTCAGCCCGGACGAGCAGTACTTC. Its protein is CASSLPRDVSPDEQYF.